These T cell receptor beta chains were read from a single sample in a study of T cell changes during pregnancy in multiple sclerosis. Data came from immunoSEQ multiplex PCR; TCRdb stores just in-frame clones and leaves some out. The sample lists over 50,000 clones, approximately 92% seen once, with around 0.25% in the top ten. The starting material was CD4+ T cells from peripheral blood mononuclear cells, obtained in the third trimester of pregnancy. Receptor source: a female donor with multiple sclerosis, enrolled in a pregnancy study. CDR3s include the opening cysteine and the closing phenylalanine or tryptophan. Each record gives: clone size, D gene, V gene, J gene, CDR3 protein, CDR3 DNA. D genes are given only for firm matches. Size values are once, few and many counts, or a class for expanded clones, and some rows have none.

size: .; D: .; V: TRBV5-5; J: TRBJ2-1; CDR3: CASSFEAGYNEQFF; DNA: TGTGCCAGCAGCTTCGAGGCGGGATACAATGAGCAGTTCTTC
size: few; D: TRBD1; V: TRBV6-1; J: TRBJ2-1; CDR3: CASRKDRGNEQFF; DNA: TGTGCCAGCAGAAAGGACAGGGGGAATGAGCAGTTCTTC
size: .; D: TRBD1; V: TRBV6-6; J: TRBJ2-1; CDR3: CASSPFPGQGYNEQFF; DNA: TGTGCCAGCAGTCCTTTTCCGGGACAGGGTTACAATGAGCAGTTCTTC
size: .; D: TRBD1; V: TRBV2; J: TRBJ1-2; CDR3: CASSEGTGGGDGYTF; DNA: TGTGCCAGCAGTGAAGGGACAGGGGGCGGTGATGGCTACACCTTC
size: .; D: .; V: TRBV29-1; J: TRBJ2-1; CDR3: CSVEPKSEQFF; DNA: TGCAGCGTTGAACCCAAATCTGAGCAGTTCTTC
size: .; D: .; V: TRBV5-4; J: TRBJ2-2; CDR3: CASSFITGELFF; DNA: TGTGCCAGCAGCTTTATCACCGGGGAGCTGTTTTTT
size: .; D: .; V: TRBV28; J: TRBJ2-1; CDR3: CASSLPREQFF; DNA: TGTGCCAGCAGTTTACCACGGGAACAGTTCTTC
size: .; D: .; V: TRBV13; J: TRBJ2-1; CDR3: CASGPTGPYNEQFF; DNA: TGTGCCAGCGGCCCTACAGGACCCTACAATGAGCAGTTCTTC
size: .; D: .; V: TRBV18; J: TRBJ2-7; CDR3: CASSPLTLGEQYF; DNA: TGTGCCAGCTCACCCCTCACCCTAGGTGAGCAGTACTTC
size: .; D: .; V: TRBV7-2; J: TRBJ2-7; CDR3: CASSLVGDSGFWYEQYF; DNA: TGTGCCAGCAGCTTAGTGGGGGACTCTGGCTTTTGGTACGAGCAGTACTTC
size: .; D: .; V: TRBV30; J: TRBJ1-5; CDR3: CAVQQGARNQPQHF; DNA: TGTGCCGTACAACAGGGCGCCAGAAACCAGCCCCAGCATTTT
size: .; D: .; V: TRBV6-6; J: TRBJ2-7; CDR3: CASTSRAGSYYEQYF; DNA: TGTGCCAGCACCTCACGGGCGGGATCCTACTACGAGCAGTACTTC
size: .; D: .; V: TRBV5-1; J: TRBJ1-2; CDR3: CASSPTVYGDGYTF; DNA: TGCGCCAGCAGCCCGACAGTCTATGGCGACGGCTACACCTTC
size: .; D: .; V: TRBV28; J: TRBJ1-2; CDR3: CASTISLGPRSGYTF; DNA: TGTGCCAGCACCATCTCACTGGGGCCGCGATCAGGCTACACCTTC
size: .; D: .; V: TRBV2; J: TRBJ2-3; CDR3: CASSDRAGTSTDTQYF; DNA: TGTGCCAGCAGTGATAGGGCGGGGACTAGCACAGATACGCAGTATTTT
size: .; D: TRBD2; V: TRBV14; J: TRBJ2-1; CDR3: CASRNSGSTNEQFF; DNA: TGTGCCAGCAGAAATAGCGGGAGTACAAATGAGCAGTTCTTC
size: .; D: .; V: TRBV30; J: TRBJ2-7; CDR3: CAWSVRGSATYEQYF; DNA: TGTGCCTGGAGTGTACGGGGGAGCGCTACCTACGAGCAGTACTTC
size: few; D: .; V: TRBV19; J: TRBJ1-1; CDR3: CASSKGHNTEAFF; DNA: TGTGCCAGTAGTAAGGGACACAACACTGAAGCTTTCTTT
size: .; D: TRBD1; V: TRBV28; J: TRBJ1-4; CDR3: CASLTGLNEKLFF; DNA: TGTGCCTCCCTGACAGGGCTTAATGAAAAACTGTTTTTT
size: .; D: TRBD1; V: TRBV5-1; J: TRBJ1-3; CDR3: CASSTTGTGSGNTIYF; DNA: TGCGCCAGCAGCACGACAGGGACAGGCTCTGGAAACACCATATATTTT
size: .; D: .; V: TRBV28; J: TRBJ2-7; CDR3: CASSLGHPYEQYF; DNA: TGTGCCAGCAGTTTGGGCCACCCCTACGAGCAGTACTTC
size: .; D: .; V: TRBV18; J: TRBJ1-3; CDR3: CASSPVSQGKGNTIYF; DNA: TGTGCCAGCTCACCGGTCAGCCAGGGTAAAGGAAACACCATATATTTT
size: .; D: .; V: TRBV5-1; J: TRBJ1-4; CDR3: CASSLEGRAHEKLFF; DNA: TGCGCCAGCAGCTTGGAGGGCAGGGCCCATGAAAAACTGTTTTTT
size: .; D: TRBD1; V: TRBV2; J: TRBJ2-7; CDR3: CASITGGYEQYF; DNA: TGTGCCAGCATTACAGGGGGCTACGAGCAGTACTTC
size: .; D: TRBD1; V: TRBV27; J: TRBJ2-2; CDR3: CASSFSRGTGVTGELFF; DNA: TGTGCCAGCAGTTTCAGCCGCGGGACAGGGGTGACCGGGGAGCTGTTTTTT
size: .; D: .; V: TRBV10-3; J: TRBJ2-2; CDR3: CAISESGGIGELFF; DNA: TGTGCCATCAGTGAGTCCGGGGGTATTGGGGAGCTGTTTTTT
size: .; D: .; V: TRBV18; J: TRBJ2-5; CDR3: CASAGKETQYF; DNA: TGTGCCAGCGCAGGAAAAGAGACCCAGTACTTC
size: .; D: .; V: TRBV30; J: TRBJ1-5; CDR3: CAWSSRETQPQHF; DNA: TGTGCCTGGAGTTCACGGGAGACTCAGCCCCAGCATTTT
size: .; D: .; V: TRBV15; J: TRBJ1-3; CDR3: CATSRDADTIYF; DNA: TGTGCCACCAGCAGAGATGCGGACACCATATATTTT
size: .; D: TRBD1; V: TRBV5-5; J: TRBJ2-6; CDR3: CASSLGTGRISGANVLTF; DNA: TGTGCCAGCAGCTTGGGGACAGGGCGTATCTCTGGGGCCAACGTCCTGACTTTC
size: once; D: TRBD1; V: TRBV9; J: TRBJ2-6; CDR3: CASSVEKGAPLNSGANVLTF; DNA: TGTGCCAGCAGCGTAGAAAAGGGGGCCCCACTTAACTCTGGGGCCAACGTCCTGACTTTC
size: .; D: .; V: TRBV11-2; J: TRBJ1-4; CDR3: CASSDMMGATNEKLFF; DNA: TGTGCCAGCAGCGATATGATGGGCGCCACTAATGAAAAACTGTTTTTT
size: .; D: .; V: TRBV7-9; J: TRBJ1-5; CDR3: CASSDREYQPQHF; DNA: TGTGCCTCCTCCGACAGAGAATATCAGCCCCAGCATTTT
size: .; D: .; V: TRBV6-1; J: TRBJ1-2; CDR3: CASSASGQTYGYTF; DNA: TGTGCCAGCAGTGCCTCTGGACAGACCTATGGCTACACCTTC
size: .; D: .; V: TRBV7-3; J: TRBJ2-6; CDR3: CASSLEVTNVLTF; DNA: TGTGCCAGCAGCTTGGAGGTCACCAACGTCCTGACTTTC
size: .; D: .; V: TRBV5-5; J: TRBJ2-1; CDR3: CASSPWTASQNEQFF; DNA: TGTGCCAGCAGCCCCTGGACCGCTAGCCAGAATGAGCAGTTCTTC
size: .; D: .; V: TRBV5-4; J: TRBJ2-7; CDR3: CASSVDSYEQYF; DNA: TGTGCCAGCAGCGTTGACAGCTACGAGCAGTACTTC
size: .; D: .; V: TRBV7-6; J: TRBJ1-4; CDR3: CASSFVRGAAEKLFF; DNA: TGTGCCAGCAGCTTCGTACGTGGGGCCGCTGAAAAACTGTTTTTT
size: few; D: .; V: TRBV5-6; J: TRBJ1-1; CDR3: CASSYGWGEAFF; DNA: TGTGCCAGCAGCTATGGGTGGGGAGAGGCTTTCTTT
size: .; D: .; V: TRBV7-8; J: TRBJ1-3; CDR3: CASSPRGRGYVNTIYF; DNA: TGTGCCAGCAGCCCGCGTGGCAGGGGATATGTAAACACCATATATTTT
size: few; D: .; V: TRBV6-5; J: TRBJ1-1; CDR3: CASSYLRGDTEAFF; DNA: TGTGCCAGCAGTTACCTACGGGGGGACACTGAAGCTTTCTTT
size: .; D: .; V: TRBV6-5; J: TRBJ1-2; CDR3: CASSRDGYGYTF; DNA: TGTGCCAGCAGCCGGGATGGCTATGGCTACACCTTC
size: .; D: .; V: TRBV11-2; J: TRBJ1-1; CDR3: CASSLGGLWNTEAFF; DNA: TGTGCCAGCAGCTTAGGGGGGCTCTGGAACACTGAAGCTTTCTTT
size: .; D: .; V: TRBV4-2; J: TRBJ2-5; CDR3: CASSQYQTGQETQYF; DNA: TGTGCCAGCAGCCAATACCAAACAGGGCAGGAGACCCAGTACTTC
size: .; D: .; V: TRBV18; J: TRBJ1-2; CDR3: CASSPRGATDGYTF; DNA: TGTGCCAGCTCACCCCGGGGGGCAACGGATGGCTACACCTTC
size: .; D: .; V: TRBV19; J: TRBJ1-4; CDR3: CASSPPGTNEKLFF; DNA: TGTGCCAGTAGTCCCCCGGGGACTAATGAAAAACTGTTTTTT
size: few; D: .; V: TRBV28; J: TRBJ1-1; CDR3: CASRLGQRTEAFF; DNA: TGTGCCAGCAGGTTGGGCCAAAGAACTGAAGCTTTCTTT
size: few; D: .; V: TRBV19; J: TRBJ2-7; CDR3: CASSIYGQTYEQYF; DNA: TGTGCCAGTAGTATATATGGACAGACCTACGAGCAGTACTTC
size: .; D: TRBD1; V: TRBV5-4; J: TRBJ2-7; CDR3: CASSPRTGAYEQYF; DNA: TGTGCCAGCAGCCCAAGGACAGGGGCCTACGAGCAGTACTTC
size: .; D: .; V: TRBV5-1; J: TRBJ1-1; CDR3: CASSFSGGTEAFF; DNA: TGCGCCAGCAGCTTCTCAGGAGGCACTGAAGCTTTCTTT
size: .; D: .; V: TRBV4-1; J: TRBJ1-2; CDR3: CASSQVSVSGAGYTF; DNA: TGCGCCAGCAGCCAAGTTTCGGTGTCAGGGGCTGGCTACACCTTC